Following are 28 T cell receptor beta chains from one sample sequenced in a study of blood T cell repertoires in COVID-19. Produced via immunoSEQ multiplex PCR; TCRdb's table is partial and in-frame only. Among a few hundred thousand clones listed, more than 75% were seen once. Sequenced input: peripheral blood. The receptor source for this set is an elderly man with acute or convalescent COVID-19.

The chain couples TRBV6-5 to TRBJ2-1; 8 nucleotides match TRBD1. Germline loops: CDR1 MNHEY, CDR2 SVGAGI. The length of the CDR3 is 13 residues. The junction had 8 bases not matched to a gene; V was cut back by 6 bases and J by 10 bases. The CDR3: CASRTDRGSEQFF. The CDR3 nucleotides read TGTGCCAGCAGAACCGACAGGGGATCGGAGCAGTTCTTC.

The chain carries TRBV5-1 and TRBJ2-7; possible D gene TRBD2, 6 bases. Looked up from germline, CDR1 is SGHRS and CDR2 is YFSETQ. The CDR3 loop spans 15 amino acids. Trimming took off 0 bases at V and 2 bases at J, with 12 bases between the two ends. This CDR3 is CASSLATGVAYEQYF. Here the CDR3 DNA reads TGCGCCAGCAGCTTGGCAACGGGGGTGGCCTACGAGCAGTACTTC.

There are a few counts of this clone. The genes are TRBV5-1 and TRBJ1-2; 7 bases fit TRBD1. The CDR3 sequence is 15 residues long. J gave up 3 bases and V 1 base, and 6 bases lay outside the gene matches. Germline V CDR1 and CDR2: SGHRS, YFSETQ. The CDR3 sequence is CASSLLRQGDYGYTF. The DNA of the CDR3 is TGCGCCAGCAGCTTGCTCCGACAGGGAGACTATGGCTACACCTTC.

Comment on this clone: The junction shows a germline mismatch at one end, possibly a read error. The chain combines TRBV12-3 or TRBV12-4 with TRBJ1-2; 10 bases align to TRBD1. The CDR3 has 13 amino acids. The CDR3 region is CASSLGQGAVPIF. DNA of the CDR3: TGTGCCAGCAGTTTAGGACAGGGGGCCGTCCCAATCTTC.

The genes are TRBV19 and TRBJ2-7; 7 bases are a match to TRBD1. There are 14 residues in the CDR3. Losses at the gene ends were 7 bases for V and 3 bases for J; bases not matched to a gene: 9. The germline CDR1 and CDR2 sequences are LNHDA and SQIVND (reference sequence). The CDR3 here is CASKRKGDSYEQYF. In DNA, the CDR3 is TGTGCCAGTAAGAGAAAGGGGGACAGCTACGAGCAGTACTTC. Based on the CDR3 plus reference TRBV19 and TRBJ2-7, the full variable domain is DGGITQSPKYLFRKEGQNVTLSCEQNLNHDAMYWYRQDPGQGLRLIYYSQIVNDFQKGDIAEGYSVSREKKESFPLTVTSAQKNPTAFYLCASKRKGDSYEQYFGPGTRLTVT.

CDR3 residues: CASSLKGDRGDNEKLFF. The CDR3 region has the DNA TGTGCCAGCAGTTTAAAAGGGGACAGGGGTGATAATGAAAAACTGTTTTTT. J is TRBJ1-4 and V is TRBV27; 10 bases map to TRBD1. Germline trimming cut 2 bases from V and 4 bases from J; bases unmatched to any gene: 7. The CDR3 runs to 17 residues. CDR1 MNHEY and CDR2 SMNVEV come from the germline V gene (reference sequence).

This clone was counted only a few times. This rearrangement joins TRBV2 to TRBJ2-2, with TRBD1 matching over 11 bases. J gave up 4 bases and V 8 bases, and 0 bases lay outside the gene matches. The CDR3 totals 13 residues. Germline lookup yields CDR1 SNHLY and CDR2 FYNNEI. In nucleotides, the CDR3 is TGTGCCAGCGGGACAGGGGGCACCGGGGAGCTGTTTTTT. The encoded protein is CASGTGGTGELFF.

This clone occurred once. The chain carries TRBV7-2 and TRBJ2-4; perhaps TRBD1 as D (6 bases). Germline V gene lookup returns CDR1 SGHTA and CDR2 FQGNSA. Deletions cut 6 bases from V and 6 bases from J, with 18 bases between. The CDR3 totals 15 residues. In DNA form, the CDR3 reads TGTGCCAGCAGTTACGGACTCCCCAGGGGAAACATTCAGTACTTC. Its translation: CASSYGLPRGNIQYF. Full variable domain (rest looked up from reference TRBV7-2 and TRBJ2-4): GAGVSQSPSNKVTEKGKDVELRCDPISGHTALYWYRQSLGQGLEFLIYFQGNSAPDKSGLPSDRFSAERTGGSVSTLTIQRTQQEDSAVYLCASSYGLPRGNIQYFGAGTRLSVL.

This chain uses TRBV14 with TRBJ2-5; perhaps TRBD2 as D (6 bases). Germline V gene lookup returns CDR1 SGHDN and CDR2 FVKESK. The CDR3 length is 15 residues. With 4 bases removed from V and 5 bases from J, the gap between germline ends came to 17 bases. CDR3 protein: CASSLAGRLSETQYF. The CDR3, as DNA: TGTGCCAGCAGCCTGGCGGGGCGGCTCTCGGAGACCCAGTACTTC.

The chain employs TRBV12-5 and TRBJ2-3, with D perhaps TRBD1 (5 bases). The CDR3 totals 17 residues. The germline V gene has CDR1 LGHNT and CDR2 FRNRAP. V lost 4 bases and J lost 0, with 17 bases in between. CDR3 residues: CASGSMETVPSTDTQYF. CDR3 coding DNA: TGTGCTAGTGGTTCCATGGAGACAGTGCCGAGCACAGATACGCAGTATTTT.

The CDR3 DNA sequence: TGTGCCAGTACTACTTCAGGGGTAGGGCTATTTTATGAAAAACTGTTTTTT. Amino acid sequence: CASTTSGVGLFYEKLFF. The chain is built from TRBV19 and TRBJ1-4; D possibly corresponds to TRBD1 (6 bases). V lost 7 bases, J lost 6 bases, and 24 bases lay in between. CDR1 is LNHDA, CDR2 SQIVND, per germline (reference sequence). There are 17 residues in the CDR3.

CDR3 nucleotides: TGTGCCAGCAGCTTAGTCTCGACAGGACACAATCAGCCCCAGCATTTT. Amino acids: CASSLVSTGHNQPQHF. The chain couples TRBV7-2 to TRBJ1-5, with D possibly TRBD1 on 6 matching bases. The V gene's germline CDR1 is SGHTA and CDR2 FQGNSA. The CDR3 extends over 16 amino acids. The V and J ends lost 1 base and 3 bases respectively, with 13 bases between them. Full variable domain (missing parts from reference TRBV7-2 and TRBJ1-5): GAGVSQSPSNKVTEKGKDVELRCDPISGHTALYWYRQSLGQGLEFLIYFQGNSAPDKSGLPSDRFSAERTGGSVSTLTIQRTQQEDSAVYLCASSLVSTGHNQPQHFGDGTRLSIL.

V is TRBV6-5 and J is TRBJ2-3, with D possibly TRBD2 on 5 matching bases. Trimming took 8 bases from V and 4 from J, leaving 10 bases between them. Germline CDR1 and CDR2: MNHEY and SVGAGI. The CDR3 is 12 amino acids. The CDR3 spells CASFWRADTQYF. CDR3 nucleotides: TGTGCCAGCTTTTGGCGGGCAGATACGCAGTATTTT.

The V gene is TRBV7-3, the J gene TRBJ1-1; TRBD1 aligns across 7 bases. The germline gives CDR1 SGHTA, CDR2 FQGTGA. This CDR3 comprises 13 residues. V shed 4 bases, J shed 5 bases, and the junction held 4 bases outside the gene matches. CDR3 nucleotide sequence: TGTGCCAGCAGCTCCAGGGGGTGGACTGAAGCTTTCTTT. Protein: CASSSRGWTEAFF.

For the CDR3, the DNA is TGTGCCAGCAGTACAGGAGTTCAGCCCCAGCATTTT. It specifies CASSTGVQPQHF. The chain combines TRBV28 with TRBJ1-5; D possibly corresponds to TRBD1 (5 bases). Germline loops: CDR1 MDHEN, CDR2 SYDVKM. V was clipped by 5 bases and J by 6 bases, with 8 bases between them. The CDR3 runs 12 residues.

This clone came up once. The chain uses TRBV5-1 and TRBJ2-1; the match to TRBD1 covers 7 bases. This CDR3 spans 12 amino acids. J was trimmed by 9 bases and V by 4 bases; bases with no gene match: 4. CDR1 and CDR2 from the germline V gene are SGHRS and YFSETQ. This chain's CDR3 is CASSLGQREQFF. In nucleotides, the CDR3 is TGCGCCAGCAGCCTGGGACAGCGTGAGCAGTTCTTC.

The chain recombines TRBV19 with TRBJ1-5; D uncertain. Trimming removed 5 bases from V and 4 bases from J, with 9 bases in between. The CDR3 length is 13 residues. Germline V CDR1 and CDR2: LNHDA, SQIVND (reference sequence). Here the CDR3 reads CASSEGRNQPQHF. The CDR3 nucleotides are TGTGCCAGTAGTGAGGGAAGGAATCAGCCCCAGCATTTT.

The rearrangement links TRBV20-1 to TRBJ1-5, with a possible D match to TRBD1 (5 bases). Germline loops: CDR1 DFQATT, CDR2 SNEGSKA (reference sequence). This CDR3 has 15 residues. V lost 3 bases and J lost 1, with 13 bases in between. The CDR3 DNA sequence: TGCAGTGCTAGTTTCGGGGGGGAGAGCAATCAGCCCCAGCATTTT. Its translation is CSASFGGESNQPQHF.

The V call is TRBV3-1 (or the pseudogene TRBV3-2), the J call TRBJ2-7; 9 nucleotides match TRBD2. This CDR3 has 14 residues. J gave up 7 bases and V 4 bases, and 8 bases lay outside the gene matches. Germline V gene sequence: CDR1 LGHDT, CDR2 YNNKEL (reference sequence). CDR3 loop: CASSLLGLAGEQYF. CDR3 sequence (DNA): TGTGCCAGCAGCCTGCTGGGACTAGCAGGAGAGCAGTACTTC.

This clone was seen a single time. V is TRBV28 and J is TRBJ1-1, with D possibly TRBD1 on 6 matching bases. Looked up from germline, CDR1 is MDHEN and CDR2 is SYDVKM. The CDR3 length is 15 residues. V lost 8 bases, J lost 0 bases, and 16 bases lay in between. The CDR3 reads CASQIGGPLNTEAFF. CDR3 coding DNA: TGTGCCAGCCAAATAGGGGGTCCTTTGAACACTGAAGCTTTCTTT.

The chain joins TRBV3-1 (or the pseudogene TRBV3-2) to TRBJ1-3; maybe TRBD1 (5 bases). Looked up from germline, CDR1 is LGHDT and CDR2 is YNNKEL (reference sequence). The CDR3 consists of 14 residues. With 6 bases removed from V and 0 bases from J, the gap between germline ends came to 9 bases. The DNA of the CDR3 is TGTGCCAGCAGTCGGCAGGGCTCTGGAAACACCATATATTTT. This gives the protein CASSRQGSGNTIYF.

The rearrangement links TRBV7-8 to TRBJ2-2; the match to TRBD1 covers 8 bases. The germline CDR1 and CDR2 sequences are SGHVS and FQNEAQ. There are 15 residues in the CDR3. The V gene end was trimmed by 2 bases and the J gene end by 4 bases; junction bases not matched to a gene: 3. The CDR3 DNA reads as TGTGCCAGCAGCTTATGGGGACAGGCCACCGGGGAGCTGTTTTTT. Protein product: CASSLWGQATGELFF.

The chain couples TRBV6-4 to TRBJ2-1, with 9 positions matching TRBD2. This CDR3 comprises 15 residues. V lost 10 bases and J lost 4; bases outside the gene matches: 11. Germline V lookup: CDR1 MRHNA, CDR2 SNTAGT. This CDR3 is CATQGRRGGYNEQFF. Written as DNA, the CDR3 is TGTGCCACCCAAGGTAGGCGGGGGGGGTACAATGAGCAGTTCTTC.

There are many counts of this clone. This chain joins TRBV4-1 and TRBJ2-7; D remains unclear. Germline V CDR1 and CDR2: MGHRA, YSYEKL. The CDR3 runs 15 residues. V lost 2 bases to trimming and J lost 6 bases, with 17 bases between them. The CDR3 protein is CASSQRKPSASEQYF. The CDR3 DNA sequence: TGCGCCAGCAGCCAAAGGAAGCCCAGCGCCTCCGAGCAGTACTTC.

This clone has more than one count but fewer than ten. The chain links TRBV29-1 to TRBJ1-1, with 8 bases aligning to TRBD1. Trimming at V came to 3 bases and at J to 3 bases, leaving 9 bases not matched to a gene. There are 15 residues in the CDR3. The germline gives CDR1 SQVTM, CDR2 ANQGSEA. In DNA, the CDR3 is TGCAGCGTTGACCTAGGACAGGGTTTGTACACTGAAGCTTTCTTT. Its translation is CSVDLGQGLYTEAFF.

A single count supports this clone. The chain combines TRBV12-5 with TRBJ1-5; D not resolved. Trimming removed 6 bases from V and 4 bases from J, with 10 bases in between. CDR3 length: 13 residues. Germline CDR1 is LGHNT and CDR2 is FRNRAP. The CDR3 nucleotides read TGTGCTAGTGGAATGAATAGTAATCAGCCCCAGCATTTT. Translation gives CASGMNSNQPQHF.

The gene calls are TRBV6-2 or TRBV6-3 and TRBJ2-3, with 9 bases identical to TRBD1. Per germline, CDR1 MNHEY and CDR2 SVGEGT. The trim removed 6 bases at V and 0 bases at J, leaving 13 bases unmatched. This CDR3 spans 18 amino acids. DNA of the CDR3: TGTGCCAGCAGCCCGGACAGGGGTTCCCACGCTAGCACAGATACGCAGTATTTT. Amino acid sequence: CASSPDRGSHASTDTQYF.

Only one count was recorded for this clone. CDR3 sequence: CTSSQDSFGGRAGNEQYF. The CDR3 nucleotides read TGCACCAGCAGCCAAGATTCCTTCGGCGGGAGGGCCGGGAACGAGCAGTACTTC. The genes are TRBV1 and TRBJ2-7; whether TRBD2, the table's D call, matches the DNA was not checked. TRBV1 is noted as a pseudogene. The CDR3 sequence is 18 residues long.